One and the same sample provided the 5 T cell receptor beta chains below, sequenced in a study of identical twins. TCRdb independently ran MiXCR on the 5' RACE reads; one entry per CDR3 protein. The sample has approximately 220,000 distinct CDR3 sequences; approximately 7.8% are singletons. These data also formed part of another study, on yellow fever vaccine responses in identical twins.

Sequences were obtained from CD8+ T cells sorted from blood. The receptors were gathered from a woman between 18 and 29 years old in good health.

This clonotype was detected only a few times. This chain connects TRBV9 to TRBJ2-2, with 12 bases matching TRBD2. Looked up from germline, CDR1 is SGDLS and CDR2 is YYNGEE. V was pared by 3 bases and J by 4 bases, with 1 base of the junction left unmatched. The CDR3 covers 15 residues. The CDR3: CASSGTSGATGELFF. CDR3 nucleotides: TGTGCCAGCAGCGGGACTAGCGGGGCCACCGGGGAGCTGTTTTTT.

This clonotype has a handful of counts. This chain uses TRBV6-1 with TRBJ2-1; possible D gene TRBD1, 5 bases. The CDR3 loop spans 13 amino acids. Trimming left V 5 bases short and J 5 bases short, with 10 bases between. Germline values: CDR1 MNHNS, CDR2 SASEGT. CDR3 loop: CASSTTGNNEQFF. Here the CDR3 DNA reads TGTGCCAGCAGTACAACAGGTAACAATGAGCAGTTCTTC.

This chain links TRBV28 with TRBJ2-3; 7 nucleotides line up with TRBD2. With 6 bases clipped from V and 1 base from J, the junction kept 13 bases outside the gene matches. Germline-derived CDR1 and CDR2 are MDHEN and SYDVKM. This CDR3 region has 17 residues. The DNA for the CDR3 is TGTGCCAGCAGCCCAGCGGGAACCCTCTTTGGCACAGATACGCAGTATTTT. Translated: CASSPAGTLFGTDTQYF.

This clonotype was counted between two and nine times. This chain joins TRBV6-1 and TRBJ2-7; 11 bases fit TRBD1. The CDR3 is made up of 15 amino acids. Trimming removed 4 bases from V and 5 bases from J; junction bases left unmatched: 7. CDR1 is MNHNS and CDR2 is SASEGT in the germline V gene. DNA for the CDR3: TGTGCCAGCAGTGTCGACCGGGACAGGGGGGACGAGCAGTACTTC. This encodes CASSVDRDRGDEQYF.

This clonotype occurred many times. The chain is built from TRBV12-3 or TRBV12-4 and TRBJ2-1; the D is unclear. The CDR3 has 12 residues. V was clipped by 5 bases and J by 11 bases, with 13 bases between them. The CDR3 sequence: CASSHYDQQQFF. The DNA for the CDR3 is TGTGCCAGCAGTCATTACGACCAGCAGCAGTTCTTC.